Listed here are 32 T cell receptor beta chains from one sample, sequenced in a study of T cells in women clearing cervical HPV infection. Sequencing used immunoSEQ multiplex PCR; TCRdb keeps in-frame clones, though not all of them. Listed are approximately 49,000 clones; roughly 1.6% falls within the top ten. Sequenced input: blood buffy coat. Source of these receptors: a woman between 18 and 70 years old with a cervical HPV16 infection that either progressed to CIN3+ or cleared (not recorded which).

Regarding this clone: The DNA ends 3 residues before the CDR3 does, and the rest of the CDR3 is filled in from the germline J gene. The rearrangement joins TRBV7-8 to TRBJ2-1, with 9 bases aligning to TRBD1. Trimming removed 5 bases from V and 9 bases from J; junction bases left unmatched: 5. This CDR3 contains 13 residues. Germline values: CDR1 SGHVS, CDR2 FQNEAQ. The CDR3 bases that were read are TGTGCCAGCAGCCGGGACAGGGTCGGTGAG. Protein product: CASSRDRVGE. The entire CDR3 reads CASSRDRVGEQFF. Complete variable domain (other parts from reference TRBV7-8 and TRBJ2-1): GAGVSQSPRYKVAKRGQDVALRCDPISGHVSLFWYQQALGQGPEFLTYFQNEAQLDKSGLPSDRFFAERPEGSVSTLKIQRTQQEDSAVYLCASSRDRVGEQFFGPGTRLTVL.

As concerns this clone: Coverage ceases 3 residues before the CDR3 finishes, and the germline J gene fills in the end. This chain links TRBV7-2 with TRBJ2-1; TRBD2 aligns across 10 bases. Trimming at V came to 5 bases and at J to 9 bases, leaving 1 base not matched to a gene. The CDR3 runs 12 residues. Germline values: CDR1 SGHTA, CDR2 FQGNSA. CDR3 DNA (partial): TGTGCCAGCAGCCGGACTAGCGGTGAG. It translates to CASSRTSGE. The entire CDR3 protein is CASSRTSGEQFF. The variable domain in full, with the rest retrieved from reference TRBV7-2 and TRBJ2-1, is GAGVSQSPSNKVTEKGKDVELRCDPISGHTALYWYRQSLGQGLEFLIYFQGNSAPDKSGLPSDRFSAERTGGSVSTLTIQRTQQEDSAVYLCASSRTSGEQFFGPGTRLTVL.

A remark on this clone: The read is 3 residues too short to cover the CDR3 end, so that end is filled in from the germline J gene. This chain uses TRBV5-1 with TRBJ1-6, with a tentative D call TRBD1 (6 bases). Trimming removed 0 bases from V and 9 bases from J, with 13 bases in between. The germline V gene has CDR1 SGHRS and CDR2 YFSETQ. The CDR3 consists of 15 residues. CDR3 residues: CASSLARGQSSPLHF. CDR3 DNA, as far as it was read: TGCGCCAGCAGCTTGGCCAGGGGCCAAAGTTCACCC.

As for this clone: The read terminates 3 residues before the CDR3 end, so the remaining end is supplied by the germline J gene. The V gene is TRBV19, the J gene TRBJ1-1; D not resolved. This CDR3 is built from 15 residues. V was cut by 1 base and J by 2 bases, with 11 bases left in between. Germline assignment: CDR1 LNHDA and CDR2 SQIVND (reference sequence). CDR3 sequence reads: CASSIVAGANTEAFF. Partial CDR3 DNA: TGTGCCAGTAGTATAGTGGCAGGAGCCAACACTGAA.

For this clone: The observed sequence ends 3 residues before the CDR3 terminus, with the missing tail filled in from the germline J gene. The chain links TRBV5-4 to TRBJ1-4; possibly TRBD1 for D (6 bases). There are 15 residues in the CDR3. Germline V gene sequence: CDR1 SGHNT, CDR2 YYREEE (reference sequence). V gave up 6 bases and J gave up 4 bases, with 16 bases separating them. The CDR3 region is CASTLQAGDNEKLFF. Incomplete CDR3 DNA: TGTGCCAGCACCCTCCAGGCAGGGGATAATGAAAAA.

Concerning this clone itself: The read terminates 3 residues before the CDR3 end, so the remaining end is supplied by the germline J gene. The chain is built from TRBV30 and TRBJ2-3, with a possible D match to TRBD1 (5 bases). The V gene's germline CDR1 is GTSNPN and CDR2 SVGIG (reference sequence). The CDR3 runs 16 residues. The V end was cut by 3 bases, the J end by 0 bases, with 16 bases between. The part of the CDR3 DNA that was read is TGTGCCTGGAGCCCAAGGGGTGGGTACAGCACAGATACG. Encoded protein: CAWSPRGGYSTDT. The CDR3, in full, reads CAWSPRGGYSTDTQYF.

For this clone: The read comes to an end 3 residues before the CDR3 does, leaving the germline J gene to fill in the end. V and J are TRBV20-1 and TRBJ2-7, with 8 bases that match TRBD1. J was trimmed by 3 bases and V by 3 bases; bases with no gene match: 4. Per germline, CDR1 DFQATT and CDR2 SNEGSKA (reference sequence). The CDR3 totals 13 residues. CDR3 loop: CSARGDRNYEQYF. The covered CDR3 bases are TGCAGTGCTAGGGGGGACAGGAACTACGAG.

As to this clone: The CDR3 end falls 3 residues outside the read, so it is completed with the germline J gene. The V and J genes are TRBV7-2 and TRBJ1-2; tentative D call: TRBD1 (5 bases). This CDR3 is 13 amino acids long. Looked up from germline, CDR1 is SGHTA and CDR2 is FQGNSA. CDR3 DNA (partial): TGTGCCAGCAGCTTGGCCCGACAGAGCGGC. It specifies CASSLARQSG. From start to end, the CDR3 is CASSLARQSGYTF.

Comment on this clone: The read comes to an end 3 residues before the CDR3 does, leaving the germline J gene to fill in the end. The V call is TRBV5-1, the J call TRBJ2-1; 10 bases are shared with TRBD1. This CDR3 has 16 amino acids. Germline V CDR1 and CDR2: SGHRS, YFSETQ. Unmatched junction bases numbered 5, after V lost 0 bases and J lost 5 bases. The CDR3 region is CASSLALGTGDNEQFF. The CDR3 DNA, read in part, is TGCGCCAGCAGCTTGGCCCTCGGGACAGGGGACAATGAG.

About this clone itself: Sequencing ends 3 residues short of the CDR3 end; the germline J gene provides the rest. The rearrangement joins TRBV6-2 or TRBV6-3 to TRBJ1-1; D gene unclear. The CDR3 runs to 12 residues. Trimming stripped 1 base from V and 5 bases from J, with 5 bases between. Germline CDR1 is MNHEY and CDR2 is SVGEGT. CDR3 region: CASSYLGTEAFF. Partial CDR3 DNA: TGTGCCAGCAGTTACTTAGGGACTGAA.

On this clone: A junction end diverges from the germline sequence, so it may reflect a read error. The missing CDR3 end, 3 residues past where the read stops, is filled in from the germline J gene. The chain couples TRBV2 to TRBJ1-6; D gene ambiguous. The CDR3 has 13 amino acids. Germline V lookup: CDR1 SNHLY, CDR2 FYNNEI. The CDR3 bases that were read are TGTGCCAGCAGGGCAAACTATAATTTACCC. This codes for CASRANYNLP. The complete CDR3 reads CASRANYNLPLHF.

A remark on this clone: The sequenced fragment ends 3 residues before the CDR3 boundary, so the rest is inferred from the germline J gene. The chain carries TRBV12-3 or TRBV12-4 and TRBJ2-1; 7 bases map to TRBD1. CDR3 length: 12 amino acids. V was pared by 5 bases and J by 7 bases, with 2 bases of the junction left unmatched. The sequenced part of the CDR3 DNA is TGTGCCAGCAGTAGGGGGCCTAATGAG. It codes for CASSRGPNE. The CDR3 reads in full as CASSRGPNEQFF.

About this clone itself: The read stops 3 residues short of the end of the CDR3; the missing end is completed from the germline J gene. The V and J genes are TRBV3-1 (or the pseudogene TRBV3-2) and TRBJ2-7, with a weak D call TRBD1 (6 bases). The length of the CDR3 is 15 residues. Germline V lookup: CDR1 LGHDT, CDR2 YNNKEL (reference sequence). Trimming cost V 5 bases and J 3 bases, with 17 bases left between them. Partial CDR3 DNA: TGTGCCAGCAGCTCCCTAAGGGACACCCGCTACGAG. Protein sequence: CASSSLRDTRYE. The CDR3 in full is CASSSLRDTRYEQYF.

For this clone: The read ends 3 residues early relative to the CDR3; the germline J gene fills the gap. The rearrangement joins TRBV18 to TRBJ2-1, with 11 bases that match TRBD2. The germline CDR1 and CDR2 sequences are KGHSH and LQKENI. Unmatched junction bases numbered 5, after V lost 3 bases and J lost 4 bases. This CDR3 contains 16 residues. CDR3 loop: CASSPRLAGKYNEQFF. The covered CDR3 bases are TGTGCCAGCTCACCCAGACTAGCGGGAAAATACAATGAG. The variable domain in full, with the rest retrieved from reference TRBV18 and TRBJ2-1, is NAGVMQNPRHLVRRRGQEARLRCSPMKGHSHVYWYRQLPEEGLKFMVYLQKENIIDESGMPKERFSAEFPKEGPSILRIQQVVRGDSAAYFCASSPRLAGKYNEQFFGPGTRLTVL.

For this clone: The read terminates 3 residues ahead of where the CDR3 ends, so the germline J gene completes it. J is TRBJ2-2 and V is TRBV5-1; weak D call: TRBD1 (6 bases). The CDR3 totals 15 residues. Germline lookup yields CDR1 SGHRS and CDR2 YFSETQ. The covered CDR3 bases are TGCGCCAGCAGCTGGAAGGGGGATTCGGCAGGAGAG. This encodes CASSWKGDSAGE. The full CDR3 protein is CASSWKGDSAGELFF. The full variable domain, rest sourced from reference TRBV5-1 and TRBJ2-2, is KAGVTQTPRYLIKTRGQQVTLSCSPISGHRSVSWYQQTPGQGLQFLFEYFSETQRNKGNFPGRFSGRQFSNSRSEMNVSTLELGDSALYLCASSWKGDSAGELFFGEGSRLTVL.

Worth noting for this clone: Read coverage stops 3 residues before the CDR3 terminus; the germline J gene supplies the remainder. This chain links TRBV4-2 with TRBJ1-2, with a possible D match to TRBD1 (5 bases). Looked up from germline, CDR1 is LGHNA and CDR2 is YNFKEQ. The CDR3 sequence is 17 residues long. V was clipped by 0 bases and J by 4 bases, with 18 bases between them. The covered CDR3 bases are TGTGCCAGCAGCCAAGATGAGGCGCAGGGAACCTTCTATGGC. Encoded protein: CASSQDEAQGTFYG. The entire CDR3 protein reads CASSQDEAQGTFYGYTF.

As for this clone: From the germline J gene comes the end of the CDR3, since the read stops 3 residues before it. The J gene is TRBJ2-5, the V gene TRBV12-3 or TRBV12-4; TRBD2 matches 7 bases. J lost 2 bases, V lost 5 bases, and 5 bases had no gene match. The CDR3 covers 14 residues. CDR3 residues: CASSLSGGQETQYF. Partial CDR3 DNA: TGTGCCAGCAGTCTTTCGGGGGGTCAAGAGACC.

The sequenced CDR3 bases are TGTGCCAGCAGCGTAGCTCGACAGGGCTTCGAGACC. Its translation: CASSVARQGFET. The whole CDR3 sequence reads CASSVARQGFETQYF. The J gene is TRBJ2-5, the V gene TRBV9; TRBD1 matches 7 bases. Sequencing ends 3 residues short of the CDR3 end; the germline J gene provides the rest. From germline, CDR1 is SGDLS and CDR2 YYNGEE. After removal of 0 bases from V and 5 bases from J, the junction contained 7 bases not matched to a gene. The CDR3 is 15 residues long. The full variable domain, in which reference TRBV9 and TRBJ2-5 provide the parts outside the CDR3, is DSGVTQTPKHLITATGQRVTLRCSPRSGDLSVYWYQQSLDQGLQFLIQYYNGEERAKGNILERFSAQQFPDLHSELNLSSLELGDSALYFCASSVARQGFETQYFGPGTRLLVL.

About this clone itself: Read sequence stops 3 residues before the CDR3 end, and the germline J gene provides the missing end. The V call is TRBV28, the J call TRBJ2-3, with 8 positions matching TRBD1. Trimming at V came to 4 bases and at J to 2 bases, leaving 5 bases not matched to a gene. The CDR3 contains 15 residues. Germline CDR1 is MDHEN and CDR2 is SYDVKM. The covered CDR3 bases are TGTGCCAGCAGTTCGACAGGGGCCCTCACAGATACG. It codes for CASSSTGALTDT. The full CDR3 reads CASSSTGALTDTQYF.

As to this clone: The read terminates 3 residues ahead of where the CDR3 ends, so the germline J gene completes it. This rearrangement joins TRBV4-2 to TRBJ2-6, with TRBD1 matching 7 bases. J lost 2 bases, V lost 5 bases, and 6 bases had no gene match. Per the germline V gene, CDR1 is LGHNA and CDR2 is YNFKEQ. CDR3 length: 16 amino acids. CDR3 loop: CASSNRQGAGANVLTF. The part of the CDR3 DNA that was read is TGTGCCAGCAGCAACCGACAGGGTGCTGGGGCCAACGTC.

Remarks on this clone: The read ends 3 residues shy of where the CDR3 ends; the end is completed using the germline J gene. This chain uses TRBV2 with TRBJ2-7; D is ambiguous. The germline gives CDR1 SNHLY, CDR2 FYNNEI. This CDR3 has 12 residues. Trimming left V 11 bases short and J 6 bases short, with 17 bases between. Incomplete CDR3 DNA: TGTGCCTCCTCTCAGATAAGGGTCGAG. This gives the protein CASSQIRVE. The entire CDR3 protein reads CASSQIRVEQYF.

Comment on this clone: Sequencing ends 3 residues short of the CDR3 end; the germline J gene provides the rest. The genes are TRBV28 and TRBJ2-7; maybe TRBD2 (6 bases). The ends were cut back, 5 bases at V and 6 bases at J, with 8 bases in the middle. Germline assignment: CDR1 MDHEN and CDR2 SYDVKM. CDR3 length: 11 amino acids. The CDR3 is CASSAGFEQYF. CDR3 DNA (partial): TGTGCCAGCAGTGCGGGGTTCGAG.

Of note for this clone: The CDR3 extends 3 residues past the end of the read, so its final part is completed from the germline J gene. The chain links TRBV5-1 to TRBJ2-5, with TRBD2 identical over 7 bases. With 0 bases clipped from V and 4 bases from J, the junction kept 6 bases outside the gene matches. CDR3 length: 15 amino acids. CDR1 is SGHRS and CDR2 is YFSETQ in the germline V gene. The sequenced part of the CDR3 DNA is TGCGCCAGCAGCTTGGGGACTAGAGAACGAGAGACC. Translation gives CASSLGTRERET. The CDR3, in full, reads CASSLGTRERETQYF.

Points on this clone: The CDR3 end lies 3 residues beyond the end of the read and is filled in from the germline J gene. The chain links TRBV7-8 to TRBJ1-5, with 7 bases identical to TRBD1. The CDR3 is 15 residues long. J lost 6 bases, V lost 0 bases, and 5 bases had no gene match. Germline V gene sequence: CDR1 SGHVS, CDR2 FQNEAQ. The CDR3 loop is CASSLAPGQIQPQHF. The sequenced part of the CDR3 DNA is TGTGCCAGCAGCTTAGCGCCGGGACAGATTCAGCCC.

Concerning this clone itself: The sequence runs out 3 residues before the end of the CDR3; the remainder is reconstructed from the germline J gene. The chain uses TRBV10-1 and TRBJ2-3; tentatively, D is TRBD2 (6 bases). This CDR3 has 13 amino acids. Germline CDR1 and CDR2: WNHNN and SYGVQD (reference sequence). V was pared by 4 bases and J by 1 base, with 6 bases between. The CDR3 loop reads CASSAGGTDTQYF. CDR3 DNA, as far as it was read: TGCGCCAGCAGTGCGGGGGGCACAGATACG.

CDR3 loop: CSAREGNSPLHF. The CDR3 bases that were read are TGCAGTGCTAGAGAAGGCAATTCACCC. This chain uses TRBV20-1 with TRBJ1-6; D uncertain. The read comes to an end 3 residues before the CDR3 does, leaving the germline J gene to fill in the end. Trimming left V 0 bases short and J 7 bases short, with 4 bases between. Germline V gene lookup returns CDR1 DFQATT and CDR2 SNEGSKA (reference sequence). This CDR3 contains 12 residues.

A note on this clone: The CDR3 extends 3 residues past the end of the read, so its final part is completed from the germline J gene. The chain is built from TRBV4-2 and TRBJ2-7, with D perhaps TRBD1 (6 bases). The germline CDR1 and CDR2 sequences are LGHNA and YNFKEQ. The CDR3 spans 17 residues. V gave up 4 bases and J gave up 4 bases, with 23 bases separating them. The CDR3 spells CASSPSLFKGVIYEQYF. Incomplete CDR3 DNA: TGTGCCAGCAGCCCATCATTATTTAAGGGGGTAATTTACGAG.

A remark on this clone: The read ends 3 residues before the CDR3 terminus; that terminus is restored from the germline J gene. V and J are TRBV29-1 and TRBJ2-7, with 11 bases aligning to TRBD1. V lost 7 bases to trimming and J lost 5 bases; unmatched junction nucleotides: 1. This CDR3 spans 11 amino acids. Germline V CDR1 and CDR2: SQVTM, ANQGSEA. The chain's CDR3 is CSGGQGDEQYF. The sequenced part of the CDR3 DNA is TGCAGCGGGGGACAGGGGGACGAG.

On this clone: The read gets to within 3 residues of the CDR3 end, and the germline J gene fills in the rest. V usage is TRBV12-3 or TRBV12-4 and J usage is TRBJ1-1; D is unresolved. Trimming took off 3 bases at V and 0 bases at J, with 5 bases between the two ends. This CDR3 contains 13 residues. CDR3 bases read: TGTGCCAGCAGTTTGTCAGTGAACACTGAA. Translated, it gives CASSLSVNTE. The whole CDR3 reads CASSLSVNTEAFF.

With respect to this clone: The CDR3 end lies 3 residues beyond the end of the read and is filled in from the germline J gene. The chain combines TRBV20-1 with TRBJ2-5; TRBD2 might be the D (7 bases). The CDR3 contains 14 residues. V shed 4 bases and J shed 1 base, with 13 bases lying between them. Germline CDR1 reads DFQATT; CDR2 reads SNEGSKA (reference sequence). CDR3 region: CSAITRGAQETQYF. The sequenced CDR3 bases are TGCAGTGCTATCACCCGGGGGGCCCAAGAGACC.

The covered CDR3 bases are TGTGCCAGCAGTGAAGAGCTAGATACCTACAATGAG. It encodes CASSEELDTYNE. The CDR3, in full, reads CASSEELDTYNEQFF. V is TRBV6-1 and J is TRBJ2-1; no clear D. The CDR3 end is not reached by the read, which stops 3 residues before it; the germline J gene fills it in. The V end was cut by 1 base, the J end by 2 bases, with 9 bases between. The CDR3 has 15 amino acids. Germline loops: CDR1 MNHNS, CDR2 SASEGT.

Regarding this clone: The read ends 3 residues before the CDR3 terminus; that terminus is restored from the germline J gene. The genes are TRBV6-2 or TRBV6-3 and TRBJ2-2; 8 bases are a match to TRBD1. The CDR3 totals 14 residues. Germline-derived CDR1 and CDR2 are MNHEY and SVGEGT. Trimming took 5 bases from V and 6 from J; bases not matched to a gene: 5. The CDR3 loop is CASSGQGRSGELFF. CDR3 bases read: TGTGCCAGCAGTGGACAGGGAAGATCCGGGGAG.